A single sample gave rise to the 3 T cell receptor beta chains below, sequenced in a study of T cell changes during pregnancy in multiple sclerosis (dated by TCRdb to about 2019). The protocol used for the library was the immunoSEQ multiplex PCR assay. TCRdb limited this immuneACCESS table to in-frame rearrangements with V and J called. A share of clones is missing; checked studies link under half to unresolved V genes, and the rest is unexplained. This sample gives approximately 33,000 clones in total; about 90% of them show up just once. In total, the top ten clones hold around 0.77% of the sample. The source material was CD4+ T cells from peripheral blood mononuclear cells, sampled in the first trimester of pregnancy. The receptor set was obtained from a female donor in good health, enrolled as a control in a pregnancy study.

The CDR3: CASSDGTGDTGELFF. CDR3 DNA sequence: TGTGCCAGCAGTGACGGGACAGGGGACACCGGGGAGCTGTTTTTT. The gene calls are TRBV6-4 and TRBJ2-2, with 10 bases fitting TRBD1. V shed 2 bases and J 3 bases; nucleotides not matched to a gene: 0. The CDR3 runs 15 residues. The germline V gene has CDR1 MRHNA and CDR2 SNTAGT.

The gene calls are TRBV5-1 and TRBJ2-3, with 7 nucleotides matching TRBD1. V was clipped by 5 bases and J by 0 bases; unmatched bases: 3. The germline CDR1 and CDR2 sequences are SGHRS and YFSETQ. The length of the CDR3 is 14 residues. Here the CDR3 reads CASRARGSTDTQYF. CDR3 DNA: TGCGCCAGCAGGGCCAGGGGGAGCACAGATACGCAGTATTTT.

V and J are TRBV6-1 and TRBJ2-2; D perhaps matches TRBD1 (6 bases). V lost 8 bases to trimming and J lost 4 bases, with 14 bases between them. In germline, CDR1 is MNHNS, CDR2 SASEGT. This CDR3 is built from 14 residues. As DNA, the CDR3 is TGTGCCAGCGTCGCAGGGGCTGGCACCGGGGAGCTGTTTTTT. Translation gives CASVAGAGTGELFF.